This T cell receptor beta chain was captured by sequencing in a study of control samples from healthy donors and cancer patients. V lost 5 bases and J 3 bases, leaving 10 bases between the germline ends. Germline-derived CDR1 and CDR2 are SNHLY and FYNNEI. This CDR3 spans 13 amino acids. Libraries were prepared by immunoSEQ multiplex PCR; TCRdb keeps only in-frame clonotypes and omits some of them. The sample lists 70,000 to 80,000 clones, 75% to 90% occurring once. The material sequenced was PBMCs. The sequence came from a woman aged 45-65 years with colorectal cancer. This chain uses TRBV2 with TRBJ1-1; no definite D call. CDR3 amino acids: CASSTDGYTEAFF. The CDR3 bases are TGTGCCAGCAGTACGGACGGGTACACTGAAGCTTTCTTT.